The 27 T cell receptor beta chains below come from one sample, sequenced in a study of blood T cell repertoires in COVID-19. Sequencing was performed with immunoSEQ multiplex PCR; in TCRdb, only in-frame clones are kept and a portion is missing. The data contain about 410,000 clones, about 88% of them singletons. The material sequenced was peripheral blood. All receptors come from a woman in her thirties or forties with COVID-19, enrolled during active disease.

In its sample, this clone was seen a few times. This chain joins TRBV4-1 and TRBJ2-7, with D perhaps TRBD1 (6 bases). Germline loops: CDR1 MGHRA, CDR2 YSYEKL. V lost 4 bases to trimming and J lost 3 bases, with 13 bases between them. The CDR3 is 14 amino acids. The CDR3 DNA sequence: TGCGCCAGCAGCCCCGGACAGTATGACTACGAGCAGTACTTC. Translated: CASSPGQYDYEQYF.

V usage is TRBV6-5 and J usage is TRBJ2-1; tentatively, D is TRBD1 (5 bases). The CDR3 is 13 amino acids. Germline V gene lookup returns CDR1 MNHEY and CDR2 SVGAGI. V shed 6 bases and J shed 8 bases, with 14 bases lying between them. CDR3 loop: CASSVIWGDEQFF. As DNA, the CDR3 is TGTGCCAGCAGCGTAATTTGGGGCGATGAGCAGTTCTTC.

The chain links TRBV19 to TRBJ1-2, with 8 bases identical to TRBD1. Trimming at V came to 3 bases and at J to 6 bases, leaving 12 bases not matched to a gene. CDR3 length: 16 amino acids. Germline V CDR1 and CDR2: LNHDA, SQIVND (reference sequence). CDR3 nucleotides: TGTGCCAGTAGTATTGGTCCGGACAGGGAGGTAGATGGCTACACCTTC. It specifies CASSIGPDREVDGYTF.

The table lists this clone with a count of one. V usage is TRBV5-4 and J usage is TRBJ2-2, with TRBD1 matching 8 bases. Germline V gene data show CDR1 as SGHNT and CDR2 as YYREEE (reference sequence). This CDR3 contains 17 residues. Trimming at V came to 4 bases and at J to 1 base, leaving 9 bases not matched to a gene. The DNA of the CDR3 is TGTGCCAGCAGCCTAAGCTCCGGGACAGGGAACACCGGGGAGCTGTTTTTT. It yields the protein CASSLSSGTGNTGELFF.

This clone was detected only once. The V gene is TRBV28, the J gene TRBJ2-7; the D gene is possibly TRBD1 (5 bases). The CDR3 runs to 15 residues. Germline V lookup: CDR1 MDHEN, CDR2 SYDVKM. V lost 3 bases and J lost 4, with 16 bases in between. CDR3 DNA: TGTGCCAGCAGTTTCTTCAGGGATTTGAAGTACGAGCAGTACTTC. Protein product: CASSFFRDLKYEQYF.

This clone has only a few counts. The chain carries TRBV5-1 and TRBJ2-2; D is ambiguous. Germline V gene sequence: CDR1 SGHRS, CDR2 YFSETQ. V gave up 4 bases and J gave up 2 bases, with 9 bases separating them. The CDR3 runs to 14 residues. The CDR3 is CASSQAPNTGELFF. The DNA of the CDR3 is TGCGCCAGCAGCCAAGCACCTAACACCGGGGAGCTGTTTTTT.

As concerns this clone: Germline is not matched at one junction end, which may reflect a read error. CDR3 sequence (DNA): TGTGCCAGCTCACCGGGACTCTCCTCCAACGAGCAGTACTTC. Protein product: CASSPGLSSNEQYF. The rearrangement joins TRBV18 to TRBJ2-7; D is possibly TRBD2 (6 bases). The CDR3 totals 14 residues. CDR1 is KGHSH, CDR2 LQKENI, per germline.

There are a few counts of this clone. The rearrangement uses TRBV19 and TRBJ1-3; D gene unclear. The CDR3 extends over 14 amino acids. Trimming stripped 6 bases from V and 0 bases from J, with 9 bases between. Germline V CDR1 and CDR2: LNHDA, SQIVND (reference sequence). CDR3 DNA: TGTGCCAGTAGCCGGGAGGGCTCTGGAAACACCATATATTTT. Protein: CASSREGSGNTIYF.

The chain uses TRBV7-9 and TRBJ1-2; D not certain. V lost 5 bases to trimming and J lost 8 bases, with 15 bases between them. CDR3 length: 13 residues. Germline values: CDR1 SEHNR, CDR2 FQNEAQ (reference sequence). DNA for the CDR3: TGTGCCAGCAGCCGGAGTGCGGTTAGCGGCTACACCTTC. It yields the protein CASSRSAVSGYTF.

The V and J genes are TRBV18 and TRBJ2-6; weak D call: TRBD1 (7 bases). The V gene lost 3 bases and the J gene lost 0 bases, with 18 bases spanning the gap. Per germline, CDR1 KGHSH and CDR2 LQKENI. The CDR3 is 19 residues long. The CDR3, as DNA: TGTGCCAGCTCACCGTTCTCTGCAGGGGGGCCCTCTGGGGCCAACGTCCTGACTTTC. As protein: CASSPFSAGGPSGANVLTF.

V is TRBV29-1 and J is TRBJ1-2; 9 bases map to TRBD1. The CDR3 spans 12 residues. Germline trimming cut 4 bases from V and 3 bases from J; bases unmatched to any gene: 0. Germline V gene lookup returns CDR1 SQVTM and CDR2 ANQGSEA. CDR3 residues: CSVGQGDYGYTF. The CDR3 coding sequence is TGCAGCGTTGGACAGGGGGACTATGGCTACACCTTC.

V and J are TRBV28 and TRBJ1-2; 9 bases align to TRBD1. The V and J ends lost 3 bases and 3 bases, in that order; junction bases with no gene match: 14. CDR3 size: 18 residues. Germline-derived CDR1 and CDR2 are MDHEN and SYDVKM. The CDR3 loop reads CASSFSGQGKGRHYGYTF. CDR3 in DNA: TGTGCCAGCAGTTTTTCGGGACAGGGCAAAGGCCGACACTATGGCTACACCTTC.

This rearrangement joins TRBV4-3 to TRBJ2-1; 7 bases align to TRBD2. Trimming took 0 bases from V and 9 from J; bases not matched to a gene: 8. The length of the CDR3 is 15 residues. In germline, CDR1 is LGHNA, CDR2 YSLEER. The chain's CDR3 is CASSQEGGLWGEQFF. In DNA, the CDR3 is TGCGCCAGCAGCCAAGAGGGGGGACTATGGGGTGAGCAGTTCTTC.

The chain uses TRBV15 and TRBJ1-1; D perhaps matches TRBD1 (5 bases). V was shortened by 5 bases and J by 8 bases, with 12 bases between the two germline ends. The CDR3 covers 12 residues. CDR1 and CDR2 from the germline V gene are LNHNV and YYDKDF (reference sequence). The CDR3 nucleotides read TGTGCCACCAGCCTAGGGGAGGAGGAAGCTTTCTTT. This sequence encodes CATSLGEEEAFF.

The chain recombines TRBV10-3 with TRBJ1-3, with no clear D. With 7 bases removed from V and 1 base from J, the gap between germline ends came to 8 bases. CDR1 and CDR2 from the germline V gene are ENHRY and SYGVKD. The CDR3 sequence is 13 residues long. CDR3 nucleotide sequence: TGTGCCATCAAATCGGTTTCTGGAAACACCATATATTTT. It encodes CAIKSVSGNTIYF.

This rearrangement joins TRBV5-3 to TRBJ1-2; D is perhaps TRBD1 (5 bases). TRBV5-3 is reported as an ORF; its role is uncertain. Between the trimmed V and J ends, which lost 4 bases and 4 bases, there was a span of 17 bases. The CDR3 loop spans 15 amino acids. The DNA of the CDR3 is TGTGCCAGAAGCCGGACATCTCGCTGCGGCTATGGCTACACCTTC. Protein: CARSRTSRCGYGYTF.

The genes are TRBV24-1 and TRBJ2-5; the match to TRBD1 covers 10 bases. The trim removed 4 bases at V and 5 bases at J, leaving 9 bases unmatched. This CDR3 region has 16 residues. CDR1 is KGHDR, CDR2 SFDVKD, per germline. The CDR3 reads CATSEVDRGPGETQYF. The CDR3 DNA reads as TGTGCCACCAGTGAAGTCGACAGGGGGCCCGGGGAGACCCAGTACTTC.

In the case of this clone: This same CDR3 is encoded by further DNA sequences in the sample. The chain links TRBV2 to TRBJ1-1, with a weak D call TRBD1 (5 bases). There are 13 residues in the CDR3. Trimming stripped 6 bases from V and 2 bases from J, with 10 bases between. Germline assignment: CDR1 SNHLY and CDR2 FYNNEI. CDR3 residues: CASRSQGNTEAFF. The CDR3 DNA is TGTGCCAGCAGGAGCCAGGGAAACACTGAAGCTTTCTTT.

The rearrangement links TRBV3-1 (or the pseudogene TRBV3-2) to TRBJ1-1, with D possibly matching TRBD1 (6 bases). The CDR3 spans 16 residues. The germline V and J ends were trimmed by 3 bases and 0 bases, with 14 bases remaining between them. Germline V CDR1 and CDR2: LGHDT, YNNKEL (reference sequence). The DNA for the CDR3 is TGTGCCAGCAGCCAGGACGCGGACAGCATGAACACTGAAGCTTTCTTT. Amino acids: CASSQDADSMNTEAFF.

The CDR3 DNA reads as TGTGCCAGCAAGACAGGGGTCCTTGGCTACACCTTC. Protein sequence: CASKTGVLGYTF. The rearrangement links TRBV27 to TRBJ1-2; 8 nucleotides line up with TRBD1. The V and J ends lost 7 bases and 7 bases, in that order; junction bases with no gene match: 5. This CDR3 has 12 amino acids. The germline gives CDR1 MNHEY, CDR2 SMNVEV (reference sequence).

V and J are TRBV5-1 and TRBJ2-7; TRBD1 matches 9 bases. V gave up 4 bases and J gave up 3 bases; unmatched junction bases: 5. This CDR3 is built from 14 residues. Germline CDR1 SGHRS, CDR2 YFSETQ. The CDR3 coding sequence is TGCGCCAGCAGCCGACAGGGGGGTTACTACGAGCAGTACTTC. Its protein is CASSRQGGYYEQYF.

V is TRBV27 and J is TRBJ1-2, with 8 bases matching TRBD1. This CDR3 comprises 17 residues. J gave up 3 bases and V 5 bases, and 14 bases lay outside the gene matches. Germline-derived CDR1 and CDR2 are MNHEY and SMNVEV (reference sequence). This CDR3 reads CASSQSIQGAYDYGYTF. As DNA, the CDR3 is TGTGCCAGCAGTCAATCGATCCAGGGGGCCTATGACTATGGCTACACCTTC.

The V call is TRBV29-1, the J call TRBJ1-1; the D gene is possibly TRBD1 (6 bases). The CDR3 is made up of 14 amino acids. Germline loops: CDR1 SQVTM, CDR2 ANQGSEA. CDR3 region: CSGTSPPMNTEAFF. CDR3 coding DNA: TGCAGTGGGACAAGCCCTCCTATGAACACTGAAGCTTTCTTT.

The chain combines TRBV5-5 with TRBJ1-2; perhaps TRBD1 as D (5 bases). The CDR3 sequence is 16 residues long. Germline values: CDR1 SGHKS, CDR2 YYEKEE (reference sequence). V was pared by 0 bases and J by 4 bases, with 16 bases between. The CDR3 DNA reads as TGTGCCAGCAGCTTGGCCCCAGTAGGGGCGCCCTATGGCTACACCTTC. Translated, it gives CASSLAPVGAPYGYTF. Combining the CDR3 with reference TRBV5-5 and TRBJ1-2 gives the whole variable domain DAGVTQSPTHLIKTRGQQVTLRCSPISGHKSVSWYQQVLGQGPQFIFQYYEKEERGRGNFPDRFSARQFPNYSSELNVNALLLGDSALYLCASSLAPVGAPYGYTFGSGTRLTVV.

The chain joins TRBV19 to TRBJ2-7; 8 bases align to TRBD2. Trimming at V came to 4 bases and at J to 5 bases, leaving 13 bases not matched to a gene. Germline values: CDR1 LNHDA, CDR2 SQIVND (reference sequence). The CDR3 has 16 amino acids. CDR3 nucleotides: TGTGCCAGTAGTACCCCGTTCAGCGGGAGTAGCAACGAGCAGTACTTC. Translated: CASSTPFSGSSNEQYF.

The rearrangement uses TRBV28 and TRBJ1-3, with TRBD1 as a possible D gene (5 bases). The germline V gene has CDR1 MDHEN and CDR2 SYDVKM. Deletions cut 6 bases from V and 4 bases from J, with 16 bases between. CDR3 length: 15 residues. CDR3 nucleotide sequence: TGTGCCAGCAGACCCCTAGGACACCCAGGAAACACCATATATTTT. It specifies CASRPLGHPGNTIYF.

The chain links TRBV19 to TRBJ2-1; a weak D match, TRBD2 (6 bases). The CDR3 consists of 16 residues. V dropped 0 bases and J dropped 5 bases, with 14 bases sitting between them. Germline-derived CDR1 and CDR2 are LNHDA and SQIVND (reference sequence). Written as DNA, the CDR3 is TGTGCCAGTAGTATAGATCGTGGAGGGAGCGACAATGAGCAGTTCTTC. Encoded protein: CASSIDRGGSDNEQFF.